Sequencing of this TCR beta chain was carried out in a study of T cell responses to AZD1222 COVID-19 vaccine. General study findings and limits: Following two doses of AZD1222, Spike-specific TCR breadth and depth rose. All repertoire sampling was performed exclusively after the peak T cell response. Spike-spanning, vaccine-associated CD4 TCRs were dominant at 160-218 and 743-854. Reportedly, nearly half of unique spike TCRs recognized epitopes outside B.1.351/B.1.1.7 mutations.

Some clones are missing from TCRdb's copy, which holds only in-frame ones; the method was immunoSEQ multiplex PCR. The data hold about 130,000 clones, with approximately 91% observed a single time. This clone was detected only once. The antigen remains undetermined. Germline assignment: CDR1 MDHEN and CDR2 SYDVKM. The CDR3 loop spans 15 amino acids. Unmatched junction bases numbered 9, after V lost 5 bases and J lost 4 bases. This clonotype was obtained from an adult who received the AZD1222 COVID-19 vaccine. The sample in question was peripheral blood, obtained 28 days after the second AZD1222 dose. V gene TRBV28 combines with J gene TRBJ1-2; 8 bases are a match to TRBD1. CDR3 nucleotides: TGTGCCAGCAGTATCGGACAGGGTGAGATCTATGGCTACACCTTC. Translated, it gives CASSIGQGEIYGYTF.